The text below deals with one TCR beta chain. The clone's antigen remains unknown. The record has no base qualities; no much larger clone is one base away. Collaborating institutions collected whole blood in K2EDTA tubes following their own protocols. Collaborator samples were shipped for TCRbeta analysis as frozen whole blood, isolated PBMCs, or DNA extracted from either sample type. V gives up 8 bases and J gives up 3 bases, and the segment between their germline ends measures 13 bases. The CDR3 has 14 amino acids, counting the end cysteine and phenylalanine. CDR3 DNA only is kept here, 42 bases in frame from base 1. Taken from the germline V gene, the CDR1 and CDR2 loops are ENHRY and SYGVKD. The immunoSEQ Assay, a bias-controlled multiplex PCR, was used to amplify TCRbeta CDR3 regions from genomic DNA. In the authors' own workflow: Nucleated cell counts per sample were estimated from amplification of reference gene primers within the assay. To quantify the absolute abundance of each unique TCRbeta CDR3 rearrangement, sequence reads were collapsed and filtered. For each sample, productive Simpson clonality was calculated as the square root of Simpson's diversity index across productive rearrangements. TCRdb mirrors the immuneACCESS table, restricted to in-frame sequences. Some clones are absent from its copies; in checked studies, under half trace to an unresolved V gene, and the reason for the others is unknown. Clonal size and the V and J genes are those of that table, whereas D and trimming came from the DNA. This sample comprises some 70,000 clones, 80% to 90% of them detected only once. Clones ranked in the top ten supply less than 2.5% of the sample.

This sample was included in a study of blood T cell repertoires in COVID-19 (dated by TCRdb to about 2020). Turning to the overall study: The collaborator samples originated in the United States, Italy and Spain and spanned the acute and convalescent phases of COVID-19. The material from the prospective study consisted of cDNA or gDNA derived from T cells, B-cell-depleted T cells, or PBMCs. Deeply sampled blood TCRbeta repertoires from subjects exposed to, actively infected with, or recovered from COVID-19 were included in the dataset. The repertoires were made available in a free public database intended to serve as a resource for research on the immune response to SARS-CoV-2. Samples were obtained from the ongoing ImmuneRACE study (first 160 participants) and from 1,254 subjects provided by 6 global collaborators. Nearly every sample came with metadata listing a de-identified subject ID, COVID-19 status, age in years and sex. Where available, HLA class I and class II types were taken from metadata supplied by the sample provider and were not determined by assay-based typing.

General findings and caveats noted by the study authors: Clinical and demographic metadata were provided uncurated, with the amount varying by source and participant.

The receptor was isolated from a human donor in a cohort sampled during active COVID-19. The rearranged segments are TRBV10-3 and TRBJ2-2; TRBD1 is a possible D gene, resting on 5 matching bases. Specimen: peripheral blood. CDR3 loop: CAIARVDDTGELFF. The bases are TGTGCCATCGCCAGGGTGGATGACACCGGGGAGCTGTTTTTT.